Listed below are T cell receptor beta chains from one sample, sequenced in a study of response to subunit inactivated influenza vaccine. TCRdb reprocessed the RT-PCR reads with MiXCR, giving one entry per CDR3 protein. The table lists approximately 520,000 distinct CDR3 sequences, about 25% of them singletons. Sequencing used CD4+ T cells sorted from PBMCs, obtained about 5 days after vaccination. These receptors were collected from a man aged 50-60 years who received an inactivated influenza vaccine. The CDR3 runs from the conserved cysteine through the conserved F or W. D genes are given only for firm matches. Not every row has a clone size; where given, it reads once, few, many or a size class.

size,D,V,J,CDR3,DNA
NA,NA,TRBV5-1,TRBJ2-6,CASSPLVRASGANVLTF,TGCGCCAGCAGCCCGCTAGTGAGGGCCTCTGGGGCCAACGTCCTGACTTTC
NA,NA,TRBV5-1,TRBJ2-7,CASSASALSYEQYF,TGCGCCAGCAGCGCTTCCGCCTTATCCTACGAGCAGTACTTC
many,NA,TRBV5-8,TRBJ1-5,CASSPFNQPQHF,TGTGCCAGCAGTCCCTTTAATCAGCCCCAGCATTTT
few,NA,TRBV29-1,TRBJ2-3,CSAGRSTDTQYF,TGCAGCGCCGGACGGAGCACAGATACGCAGTATTTT
NA,TRBD2,TRBV5-1,TRBJ2-7,CASSKGLAGAFYEQYF,TGCGCCAGCAGCAAAGGACTAGCGGGAGCGTTTTACGAGCAGTACTTC
NA,NA,TRBV20-1,TRBJ2-1,CSASRSYNEQFF,TGCAGTGCTAGCAGATCCTACAATGAGCAGTTCTTC
NA,TRBD1,TRBV2,TRBJ1-2,CASRVYRTGEYGYTF,TGTGCCAGCAGGGTATATAGGACAGGGGAGTATGGCTACACCTTC
few,TRBD1,TRBV27,TRBJ2-1,CASSSRDSSYNEQFF,TGTGCCAGCAGTTCCCGGGACAGCTCCTACAATGAGCAGTTCTTC
NA,NA,TRBV9,TRBJ2-3,CASSVQSSWGDTQYF,TGTGCCAGCAGCGTACAAAGCAGCTGGGGCGATACGCAGTATTTT
NA,TRBD1,TRBV20-1,TRBJ2-7,CSAGGQRSYEQYF,TGCAGTGCTGGGGGACAGCGCTCCTACGAGCAGTACTTC
NA,TRBD1,TRBV7-2,TRBJ2-5,CASSSLQGAGETQYF,TGTGCCAGCAGCAGCTTACAGGGGGCGGGGGAGACCCAGTACTTC
few,TRBD1,TRBV5-1,TRBJ1-2,CASSLAQGALGYTF,TGCGCCAGCAGCTTGGCGCAGGGGGCGCTTGGCTACACCTTC
NA,NA,TRBV20-1,TRBJ2-1,CSARGRGASYNEQFF,TGCAGTGCTAGAGGACGCGGGGCCTCCTACAATGAGCAGTTCTTC
NA,NA,TRBV2,TRBJ2-5,CASSWETQYF,TGTGCCAGCAGCTGGGAGACCCAGTACTTC
NA,TRBD1,TRBV25-1,TRBJ1-1,CASSPWTGRNTEAFF,TGTGCCAGCAGTCCTTGGACAGGGAGGAACACTGAAGCTTTCTTT
NA,NA,TRBV5-1,TRBJ1-1,CASSLDSTNTEAFF,TGCGCCAGCAGCTTGGACAGCACGAACACTGAAGCTTTCTTT
few,NA,TRBV20-1,TRBJ2-7,CSALKGGGGSSYEQYF,TGCAGTGCCTTAAAAGGGGGGGGCGGGTCAAGCTACGAGCAGTACTTC
few,NA,TRBV6-1,TRBJ2-5,CASSRAGGKTQYF,TGTGCCAGCTCAAGGGCTGGGGGGAAAACCCAGTACTTC
NA,NA,TRBV7-2,TRBJ2-2,CASSPGLSGTGELFF,TGTGCCAGCAGCCCTGGACTAAGTGGCACCGGGGAGCTGTTTTTT
NA,NA,TRBV20-1,TRBJ1-5,CSVSESNRMQNQPQHF,TGCAGTGTGTCAGAGAGTAACAGGATGCAAAATCAGCCCCAGCATTTT
NA,NA,TRBV5-4,TRBJ2-7,CASSLRGTVYEQYF,TGTGCCAGCAGCTTGAGGGGCACCGTCTACGAGCAGTACTTC
NA,NA,TRBV4-3,TRBJ2-5,CASSRSFGVTQTQYF,TGCGCCAGCAGCCGCAGCTTCGGCGTAACGCAGACCCAGTACTTC
NA,NA,TRBV5-8,TRBJ2-1,CASSPRAGQETQFF,TGTGCCAGCAGCCCCAGGGCAGGGCAAGAGACCCAGTTCTTC
NA,TRBD2,TRBV5-1,TRBJ2-1,CASRQAGGANNEQFF,TGCGCCAGCAGGCAAGCGGGAGGGGCGAACAATGAGCAGTTCTTC
NA,TRBD2,TRBV20-1,TRBJ2-1,CSARVLGVAGTNEQFF,TGCAGTGCTAGAGTCCTTGGGGTAGCGGGGACCAATGAGCAGTTCTTC
NA,NA,TRBV9,TRBJ1-1,CASSVEGGVVSNTEAFF,TGTGCCAGCAGCGTAGAGGGGGGTGTAGTTTCGAACACTGAAGCTTTCTTT
few,NA,TRBV7-8,TRBJ1-1,CASSPKPQRNTEAFF,TGTGCCAGCAGCCCAAAACCCCAGAGAAACACTGAAGCTTTCTTT
NA,NA,TRBV28,TRBJ2-7,CASSLLGGGDEQYF,TGTGCCAGCAGTTTACTTGGAGGGGGCGACGAGCAGTACTTC
few,TRBD2,TRBV20-1,TRBJ2-2,CSAFDFRLAGGRTGELFF,TGCAGTGCTTTCGACTTCCGACTAGCGGGGGGCCGTACCGGGGAGCTGTTTTTT
NA,TRBD1,TRBV6-1,TRBJ2-5,CASSPWTGGQETQYF,TGTGCCAGCAGCCCCTGGACAGGGGGCCAAGAGACCCAGTACTTC
many,NA,TRBV20-1,TRBJ1-1,CSAPRNTEAFF,TGCAGTGCCCCTAGGAACACTGAAGCTTTCTTT
NA,NA,TRBV5-1,TRBJ2-5,CASSTTSVETQYF,TGCGCCAGCAGCACGACTAGTGTAGAGACCCAGTACTTC
NA,NA,TRBV20-1,TRBJ1-1,CSAFDSNTEAFF,TGCAGTGCCTTCGACAGCAACACTGAAGCTTTCTTT
few,TRBD1,TRBV7-8,TRBJ2-2,CASTGTGPNTGELFF,TGTGCCAGCACGGGGACAGGACCGAACACCGGGGAGCTGTTTTTT
NA,TRBD1,TRBV12-3/TRBV12-4,TRBJ2-2,CASSRGGHTGELFF,TGTGCCAGCAGCCGAGGGGGCCACACCGGGGAGCTGTTTTTT
few,NA,TRBV12-3/TRBV12-4,TRBJ2-7,CASSLEGNAYEQYF,TGTGCCAGCAGTTTAGAAGGTAACGCCTACGAGCAGTACTTC
NA,TRBD2,TRBV20-1,TRBJ2-3,CSARNLGEGAQYTQYF,TGCAGTGCTAGAAACCTGGGGGAGGGTGCGCAATATACGCAGTATTTT
NA,NA,TRBV28,TRBJ1-5,CASSSVLGRSVSNQPQHF,TGTGCCAGCAGCTCTGTTCTAGGACGGTCTGTCAGCAATCAGCCCCAGCATTTT
few,NA,TRBV24-1,TRBJ1-2,CATSEDYRGGYTF,TGTGCCACCAGTGAGGATTACCGCGGTGGCTACACCTTC
NA,TRBD2,TRBV11-3,TRBJ2-3,CASSSGLAGAPDTQYF,TGTGCCAGCAGCTCGGGACTAGCGGGAGCTCCAGATACGCAGTATTTT
NA,TRBD2,TRBV5-1,TRBJ2-7,CASSLVSGGYYEQYF,TGCGCCAGCAGCTTGGTTAGCGGGGGGTACTACGAGCAGTACTTC
NA,NA,TRBV20-1,TRBJ2-7,CSVSPTRGHTRNEQYF,TGCAGTGTCTCACCTACCCGGGGGCACACCAGAAACGAGCAGTACTTC
NA,TRBD1,TRBV10-3,TRBJ2-7,CAISDKGTGYYEQYF,TGTGCCATCAGTGATAAAGGGACAGGGTACTACGAGCAGTACTTC
few,NA,TRBV10-2,TRBJ2-5,CASSSGLYQETQYF,TGCGCCAGCAGTAGCGGGTTGTACCAAGAGACCCAGTACTTC
NA,NA,TRBV5-1,TRBJ2-1,CASSLEGGDSYNEQFF,TGCGCCAGCAGCTTGGAAGGCGGGGACAGTTACAATGAGCAGTTCTTC
few,TRBD2,TRBV20-1,TRBJ2-7,CSARDLGTSGNVQYF,TGCAGTGCTAGAGATTTAGGGACTAGCGGGAATGTGCAGTACTTC
few,TRBD2,TRBV3-1,TRBJ2-5,CASSQDRLAGGLRTQYF,TGTGCCAGCAGCCAAGATCGGCTAGCGGGGGGGCTTCGGACCCAGTACTTC
NA,NA,TRBV20-1,TRBJ1-2,CRPVQQEPYGYTF,TGCAGGCCTGTCCAACAGGAACCCTATGGCTACACCTTC
few,TRBD1,TRBV20-1,TRBJ1-1,CSALDRGTEAFF,TGCAGTGCTTTGGACAGGGGAACTGAAGCTTTCTTT
NA,NA,TRBV14,TRBJ2-1,CASSLLSGQYNEQFF,TGTGCCAGCAGCCTATTGTCTGGACAGTACAATGAGCAGTTCTTC
NA,NA,TRBV11-2,TRBJ2-6,CAIRDLEDPGANVLTF,TGTGCCATACGGGACCTCGAAGACCCTGGGGCCAACGTCCTGACTTTC
few,TRBD1,TRBV20-1,TRBJ2-1,CSASATHRGLYNEQFF,TGCAGTGCTAGCGCCACCCACAGGGGGCTTTACAATGAGCAGTTCTTC
NA,NA,TRBV20-1,TRBJ1-5,CSAVRIGSSQSQHF,TGCAGTGCTGTAAGAATCGGGAGTTCCCAGTCCCAGCATTTT
NA,TRBD2,TRBV20-1,TRBJ2-1,CSAGLAVNTYNEQFF,TGCAGTGCTGGACTAGCGGTGAATACCTACAATGAGCAGTTCTTC
NA,NA,TRBV5-6,TRBJ2-7,CASTLRQGGEQYF,TGTGCCAGCACCTTGCGGCAGGGGGGCGAGCAGTACTTC
NA,NA,TRBV7-2,TRBJ2-6,CASGTPGLNSGANVLTF,TGTGCCAGCGGGACCCCGGGACTCAACTCTGGGGCCAACGTCCTGACTTTC
NA,TRBD1,TRBV7-9,TRBJ2-5,CASSIATGGWETQYF,TGTGCCAGCAGCATTGCAACAGGGGGTTGGGAGACCCAGTACTTC
NA,TRBD2,TRBV7-2,TRBJ2-3,CASSLSAGGSTDTQYF,TGTGCCAGCAGTCTCTCAGCGGGGGGAAGCACAGATACGCAGTATTTT
NA,NA,TRBV15,TRBJ2-7,CATTQGRDPSYEQYF,TGTGCCACCACCCAGGGGCGAGATCCCTCCTACGAGCAGTACTTC
few,NA,TRBV3-1,TRBJ2-3,CASSPTTGPQYF,TGTGCCAGCAGCCCTACGACAGGCCCGCAGTATTTT